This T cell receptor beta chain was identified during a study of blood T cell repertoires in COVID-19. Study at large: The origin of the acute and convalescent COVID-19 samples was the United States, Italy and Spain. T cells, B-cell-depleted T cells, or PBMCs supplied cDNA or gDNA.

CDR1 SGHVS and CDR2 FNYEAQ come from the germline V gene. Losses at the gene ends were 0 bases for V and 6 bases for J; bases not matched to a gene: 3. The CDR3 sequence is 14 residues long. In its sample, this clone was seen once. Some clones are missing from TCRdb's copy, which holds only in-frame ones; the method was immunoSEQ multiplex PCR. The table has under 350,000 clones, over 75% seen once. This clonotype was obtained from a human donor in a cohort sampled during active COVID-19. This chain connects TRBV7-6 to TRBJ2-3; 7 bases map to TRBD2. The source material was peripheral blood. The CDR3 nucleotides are TGTGCCAGCAGCTTAGCGGGAGGGCTTGATACGCAGTATTTT. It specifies CASSLAGGLDTQYF.